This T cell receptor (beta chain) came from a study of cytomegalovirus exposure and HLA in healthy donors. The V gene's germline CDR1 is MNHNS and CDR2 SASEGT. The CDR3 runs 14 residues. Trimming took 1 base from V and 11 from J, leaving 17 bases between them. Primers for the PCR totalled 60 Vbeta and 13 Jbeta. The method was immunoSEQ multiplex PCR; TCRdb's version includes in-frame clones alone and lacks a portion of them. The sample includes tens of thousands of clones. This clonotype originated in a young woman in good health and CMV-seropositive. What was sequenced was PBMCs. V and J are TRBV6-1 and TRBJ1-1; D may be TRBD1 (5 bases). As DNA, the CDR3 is TGTGCCAGCAGTGAAGTAACAGGCTACTTGGGGGCTTTCTTT. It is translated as CASSEVTGYLGAFF.